This entry features one T cell receptor (beta chain) sequence. A clone one base away is much larger, so this may be a read error. The conserved closing phenylalanine or tryptophan is absent in this CDR3, likely reflecting a read error. This sample stems from a study of molecular identifiers for immune sequencing clone quantification. CDR3 length: 13 amino acids. The V gene lost 7 bases and the J gene lost 4 bases, with 13 bases spanning the gap. TCRdb processed the PCR reads anew with MiXCR; each CDR3 protein has one entry. The table records 50,000 to 65,000 distinct CDR3 sequences, approximately 25% of them present only once.

Input material: naive CD8+ T cells from blood, with Jurkat cell RNA spiked in. Subset reported: FACS-sorted CD8+CD4-CCR7+CD45RA+ naive T cells. The chain recombines TRBV12-3 or TRBV12-4 with TRBJ1-1; D may be TRBD1 (5 bases). The origin of this receptor is a human donor in good health. Some libraries in this study had Jurkat cell RNA spiked in. The CDR3 DNA reads as TGTGCCAGCAACCCGGGGACCGCCACTGAAGCTTTCTCT. Translating it yields CASNPGTATEAFS.